The clone carrying this T cell receptor (beta chain) has only one observation. This sample was included in a study of blood T cell repertoires in COVID-19. Turning to the study itself: Acute-phase and convalescent COVID-19 samples originated in the United States, Italy and Spain. T cells, B-cell-depleted T cells, or PBMCs supplied cDNA or gDNA.

Libraries were prepared by immunoSEQ multiplex PCR; TCRdb keeps only in-frame clonotypes and omits some of them. The table shows around 250,000 clones, with approximately 82% occurring only once. The junction had 4 bases not matched to a gene; V was cut back by 0 bases and J by 2 bases. This CDR3 has 15 amino acids. CDR1 SGHVS and CDR2 FQNEAQ come from the germline V gene. The rearrangement uses TRBV7-8 and TRBJ2-7; TRBD1 matches 7 bases. The sample consisted of peripheral blood. The origin of this receptor is an elderly man with acute or convalescent COVID-19. CDR3 sequence reads: CASSLATGTPYEQYF. The CDR3 DNA reads as TGTGCCAGCAGCTTAGCGACAGGGACGCCCTACGAGCAGTACTTC.